The 21 T cell receptor beta chains presented below share a single source sample, sequenced in a study of blood T cell repertoires in COVID-19 (dated by TCRdb to 2018 to 2021). Receptor libraries were prepared by the immunoSEQ multiplex PCR assay. Entries here come from immuneACCESS through TCRdb and include only in-frame sequences with V and J called. Some clones fail to appear in such tables; in the studies checked, an unresolved V gene covers under half of the shortfall, and the cause of the remainder is unknown. Present in this sample are 25,000 to 35,000 clones, roughly 90% of which were seen just once. The ten largest clones add up to about 8% of the sample. The sequenced material came from peripheral blood. The receptor set was obtained from a man aged 65 to 85 with active or convalescent COVID-19.

This chain connects TRBV6-2 or TRBV6-3 to TRBJ2-1; 8 nucleotides align to TRBD1. Germline CDR1 is MNHEY and CDR2 is SVGEGT. This CDR3 is built from 17 residues. With V trimmed by 2 bases and J by 4 bases, 10 bases remained unmatched. DNA for the CDR3: TGTGCCAGCAGTTACCTTTCCGGGACAGGAGTTTACAATGAGCAGTTCTTC. This codes for CASSYLSGTGVYNEQFF.

This chain links TRBV20-1 with TRBJ1-1; D is unresolved. Between the trimmed V and J ends, which lost 3 bases and 1 base, there was a span of 12 bases. This CDR3 is built from 14 residues. Germline assignment: CDR1 DFQATT and CDR2 SNEGSKA (reference sequence). The CDR3 DNA follows: TGCAGTGCTAGTCAGGCGGGTTGGAACACTGAAGCTTTCTTT. This gives the protein CSASQAGWNTEAFF.

This chain connects TRBV18 to TRBJ1-1; possibly TRBD1 for D (6 bases). The CDR3 contains 15 residues. The germline gives CDR1 KGHSH, CDR2 LQKENI. With 0 bases removed from V and 0 bases from J, the gap between germline ends came to 8 bases. CDR3 in DNA: TGTGCCAGCTCACCACCGCAGGGGTTGAACACTGAAGCTTTCTTT. It encodes CASSPPQGLNTEAFF.

This clone has only one observation. The chain has TRBV29-1 and TRBJ1-2; 9 bases are a match to TRBD1. The J segment lost 6 bases and the V segment lost 6 bases, leaving 2 bases of the junction unmatched. Germline V gene data show CDR1 as SQVTM and CDR2 as ANQGSEA. The CDR3 has 11 residues. CDR3 sequence (DNA): TGCAGCGTGGGACAGGGTGATGGCTACACCTTC. It is translated as CSVGQGDGYTF.

V gene TRBV3-1 (or the pseudogene TRBV3-2) combines with J gene TRBJ2-3, with 10 positions matching TRBD2. Trimming removed 6 bases from V and 2 bases from J; junction bases left unmatched: 5. From germline, CDR1 is LGHDT and CDR2 YNNKEL (reference sequence). This CDR3 comprises 15 residues. The CDR3 DNA is TGTGCCAGCAGAATCAGCGGGGGGGCCACAGATACGCAGTATTTT. Amino acid sequence: CASRISGGATDTQYF.

The rearrangement links TRBV5-8 to TRBJ1-2; D not certain. CDR3 length: 14 residues. CDR1 SGHTS and CDR2 YDEGEE come from the germline V gene. The V end lost 0 bases, the J end lost 4 bases, and 10 bases lay between the germline ends. In DNA, the CDR3 is TGTGCCAGCAGCTTGGCCAGTCAGGTCTATGGCTACACCTTC. Its protein is CASSLASQVYGYTF.

V usage is TRBV7-9 and J usage is TRBJ1-6; D is unresolved. Looked up from germline, CDR1 is SEHNR and CDR2 is FQNEAQ (reference sequence). The CDR3 loop spans 12 amino acids. Between the trimmed V and J ends, which lost 5 bases and 9 bases, there was a span of 8 bases. The CDR3 nucleotides are TGTGCCAGCAGCCCCCGTTCTTCACCCCTCCACTTT. Translation: CASSPRSSPLHF.

The V gene is TRBV20-1, the J gene TRBJ2-1; the D gene is possibly TRBD2 (5 bases). CDR1 is DFQATT and CDR2 is SNEGSKA in the germline V gene (reference sequence). This CDR3 spans 10 amino acids. V was shortened by 4 bases and J by 8 bases, with 6 bases between the two germline ends. As DNA, the CDR3 is TGCAGTGCTAAGGACTATGAGCAGTTCTTC. Translating gives CSAKDYEQFF.

Here the CDR3 DNA reads TGTGCCAGCAGCTTTAGGCCCCCAGGGGGGATTCATTACACTGAAGCTTTCTTT. Protein sequence: CASSFRPPGGIHYTEAFF. This rearrangement joins TRBV7-9 to TRBJ1-1, with 7 bases that match TRBD1. J was trimmed by 3 bases and V by 3 bases; bases with no gene match: 16. The CDR3 consists of 18 residues. Germline assignment: CDR1 SEHNR and CDR2 FQNEAQ (reference sequence).

The V call is TRBV9, the J call TRBJ1-2; 7 nucleotides agree with TRBD1. Germline lookup yields CDR1 SGDLS and CDR2 YYNGEE. This CDR3 has 13 amino acids. V trimming: 4 bases; J trimming: 3 bases; junction bases outside the gene matches: 3. The CDR3 reads CASSPTGDYGYTF. The CDR3 bases are TGTGCCAGCAGCCCTACAGGGGACTATGGCTACACCTTC.

The V gene is TRBV19, the J gene TRBJ2-2; TRBD2 aligns across 11 bases. Losses at the gene ends were 2 bases for V and 9 bases for J; bases not matched to a gene: 8. Germline V gives CDR1 LNHDA, CDR2 SQIVND (reference sequence). The CDR3 has 16 residues. The CDR3 DNA sequence: TGTGCCAGTAGTATAACGGTAGCGGGAGGGCCATGGGAGCTGTTTTTT. The encoded protein is CASSITVAGGPWELFF.

V usage is TRBV25-1 and J usage is TRBJ2-7; weak D call: TRBD1 (7 bases). Germline values: CDR1 MGHDK, CDR2 SYGVNS. This CDR3 has 15 amino acids. Trimming stripped 4 bases from V and 0 bases from J, with 13 bases between. The CDR3 loop is CASSGRQGLSYEQYF. In nucleotides, the CDR3 is TGTGCCAGCAGTGGTAGACAGGGACTCTCCTACGAGCAGTACTTC.

J is TRBJ2-2 and V is TRBV6-4; D unresolved. Per germline, CDR1 MRHNA and CDR2 SNTAGT. Trimming took off 4 bases at V and 7 bases at J, with 10 bases between the two ends. The CDR3 loop spans 13 amino acids. CDR3 in DNA: TGTGCCAGCAGTGGGCTCCGTGGCGGGGAGCTGTTTTTT. As protein: CASSGLRGGELFF.

This chain connects TRBV28 to TRBJ2-1; TRBD2 might be the D (5 bases). This CDR3 region has 13 residues. The germline CDR1 and CDR2 sequences are MDHEN and SYDVKM. V lost 3 bases and J 12 bases, leaving 15 bases between the germline ends. CDR3 sequence (DNA): TGTGCCAGCAGTTTGGTAACTAGTCGGGGGCAGTTCTTC. Translated, it gives CASSLVTSRGQFF.

The J gene is TRBJ2-7, the V gene TRBV19; D is possibly TRBD2 (6 bases). This CDR3 is 16 amino acids long. V was clipped by 3 bases and J by 3 bases, with 18 bases between them. Per germline, CDR1 LNHDA and CDR2 SQIVND (reference sequence). The CDR3 loop reads CASSIGGSYSHYEQYF. The CDR3 region has the DNA TGTGCCAGTAGTATTGGAGGGAGCTACTCCCACTACGAGCAGTACTTC.

The chain links TRBV7-2 to TRBJ1-3, with a weak D call TRBD1 (6 bases). The germline V gene has CDR1 SGHTA and CDR2 FQGNSA. Trimming pared 2 bases from V and 0 bases from J, leaving 14 bases between. The CDR3 sequence is 17 residues long. The CDR3 DNA sequence: TGTGCCAGCAGCTTATTCCCAGGGGCCTACTCTGGAAACACCATATATTTT. It yields the protein CASSLFPGAYSGNTIYF.

V usage is TRBV30 and J usage is TRBJ2-1; D uncertain. This CDR3 contains 11 residues. Germline loops: CDR1 GTSNPN, CDR2 SVGIG (reference sequence). V lost 1 base and J lost 8, with 6 bases in between. The CDR3 DNA follows: TGTGCCTGGAGTGGGGCTTATGAGCAGTTCTTC. Amino acid sequence: CAWSGAYEQFF.

The chain is built from TRBV19 and TRBJ1-4, with a tentative D call TRBD1 (6 bases). Deletions cut 5 bases from V and 7 bases from J, with 20 bases between. The CDR3 is 16 amino acids. Looked up from germline, CDR1 is LNHDA and CDR2 is SQIVND (reference sequence). This CDR3 is CASSLHKGVAGEKLFF. The CDR3 bases are TGTGCCAGTAGTCTTCACAAGGGGGTGGCGGGTGAAAAACTGTTTTTT.

V usage is TRBV19 and J usage is TRBJ1-5; perhaps TRBD1 as D (6 bases). The CDR3 runs 15 residues. V was cut by 3 bases and J by 6 bases, with 15 bases left in between. Per the germline V gene, CDR1 is LNHDA and CDR2 is SQIVND (reference sequence). The CDR3 sequence is CASSIGGLGVQPQHF. The CDR3 coding sequence is TGTGCCAGTAGTATTGGGGGCCTAGGGGTTCAGCCCCAGCATTTT.

This clone was seen more than once but under ten times. The CDR3 bases are TGCAGCGTTGAAGATCGCCAGGCTCAAGGAACTGAAGCTTTCTTT. It is translated as CSVEDRQAQGTEAFF. The chain couples TRBV29-1 to TRBJ1-1; D uncertain. The CDR3 sequence is 15 residues long. V lost 0 bases, J lost 5 bases, and 16 bases lay in between. Per germline, CDR1 SQVTM and CDR2 ANQGSEA. Supplemented by reference TRBV29-1 and TRBJ1-1, the full variable domain reads SAVISQKPSRDICQRGTSLTIQCQVDSQVTMMFWYRQQPGQSLTLIATANQGSEATYESGFVIDKFPISRPNLTFSTLTVSNMSPEDSSIYLCSVEDRQAQGTEAFFGQGTRLTVV.

This sequence joins TRBV28 and TRBJ1-5; a possible D gene is TRBD1 (5 bases). This CDR3 has 16 residues. V shed 5 bases and J shed 2 bases, with 16 bases lying between them. The V gene's germline CDR1 is MDHEN and CDR2 SYDVKM. The CDR3 sequence: CASSPSRGNGNQPQHF. CDR3 in DNA: TGTGCCAGCAGTCCCTCCCGGGGGAATGGCAATCAGCCCCAGCATTTT.